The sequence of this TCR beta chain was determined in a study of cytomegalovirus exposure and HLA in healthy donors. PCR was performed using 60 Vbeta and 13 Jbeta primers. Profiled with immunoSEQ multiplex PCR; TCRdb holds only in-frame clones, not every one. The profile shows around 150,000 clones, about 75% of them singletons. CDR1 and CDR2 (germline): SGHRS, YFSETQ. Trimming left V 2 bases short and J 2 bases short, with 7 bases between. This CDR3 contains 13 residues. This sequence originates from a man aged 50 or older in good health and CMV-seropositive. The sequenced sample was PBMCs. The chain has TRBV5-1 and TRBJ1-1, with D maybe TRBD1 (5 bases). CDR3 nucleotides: TGCGCCAGCAGCTTATGGGGCAACACTGAAGCTTTCTTT. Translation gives CASSLWGNTEAFF.